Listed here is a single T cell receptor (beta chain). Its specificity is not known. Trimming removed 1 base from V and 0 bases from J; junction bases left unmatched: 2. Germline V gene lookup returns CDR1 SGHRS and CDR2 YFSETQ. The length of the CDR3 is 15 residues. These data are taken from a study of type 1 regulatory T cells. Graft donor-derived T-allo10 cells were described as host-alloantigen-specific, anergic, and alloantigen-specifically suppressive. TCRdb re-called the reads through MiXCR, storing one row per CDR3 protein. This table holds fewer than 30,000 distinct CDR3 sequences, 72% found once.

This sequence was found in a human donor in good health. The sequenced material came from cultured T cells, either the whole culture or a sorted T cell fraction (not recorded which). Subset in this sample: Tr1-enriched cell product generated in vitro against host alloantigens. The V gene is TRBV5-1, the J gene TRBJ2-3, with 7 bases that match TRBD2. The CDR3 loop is CASSLTSASTDTQYF. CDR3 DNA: TGCGCCAGCAGCTTGACTAGCGCAAGCACAGATACGCAGTATTTT.